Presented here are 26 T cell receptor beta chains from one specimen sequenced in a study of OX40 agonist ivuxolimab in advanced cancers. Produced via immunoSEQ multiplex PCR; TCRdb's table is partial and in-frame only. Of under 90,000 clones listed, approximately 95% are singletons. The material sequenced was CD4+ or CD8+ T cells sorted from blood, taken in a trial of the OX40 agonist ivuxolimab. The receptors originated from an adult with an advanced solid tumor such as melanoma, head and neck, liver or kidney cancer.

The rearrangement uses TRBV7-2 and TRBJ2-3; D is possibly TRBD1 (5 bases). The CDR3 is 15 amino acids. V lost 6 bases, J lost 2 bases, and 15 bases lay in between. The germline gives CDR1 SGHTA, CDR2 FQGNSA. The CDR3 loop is CASRPTRQNTDTQYF. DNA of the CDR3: TGTGCCAGCAGACCGACGCGACAGAACACAGATACGCAGTATTTT.

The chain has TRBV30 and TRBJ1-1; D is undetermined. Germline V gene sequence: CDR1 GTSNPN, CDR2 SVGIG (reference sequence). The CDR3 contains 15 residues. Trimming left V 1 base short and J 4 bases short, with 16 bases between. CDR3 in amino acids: CAWSAYQRLSTEAFF. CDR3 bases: TGTGCCTGGAGTGCCTACCAGCGCCTTTCCACTGAAGCTTTCTTT.

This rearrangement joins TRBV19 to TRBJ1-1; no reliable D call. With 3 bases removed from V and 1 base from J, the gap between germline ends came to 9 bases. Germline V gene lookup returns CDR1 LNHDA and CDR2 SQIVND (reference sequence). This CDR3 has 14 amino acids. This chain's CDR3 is CASSIRISNTEAFF. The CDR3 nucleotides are TGTGCCAGTAGTATTAGGATTTCGAACACTGAAGCTTTCTTT.

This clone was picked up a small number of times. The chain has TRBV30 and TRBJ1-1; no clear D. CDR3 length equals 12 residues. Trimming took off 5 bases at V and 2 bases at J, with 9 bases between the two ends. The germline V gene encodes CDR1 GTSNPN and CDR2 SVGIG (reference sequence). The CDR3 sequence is CAWGRTNTEAFF. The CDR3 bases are TGTGCCTGGGGGCGTACCAACACTGAAGCTTTCTTT.

CDR3 protein: CATSRVGGTDTQYF. The CDR3 DNA reads as TGTGCCACCAGCAGAGTGGGTGGTACAGATACGCAGTATTTT. The genes are TRBV15 and TRBJ2-3, with D hard to call. V lost 1 base, J lost 3 bases, and 8 bases lay in between. CDR1 LNHNV and CDR2 YYDKDF come from the germline V gene (reference sequence). The CDR3 runs to 14 residues.

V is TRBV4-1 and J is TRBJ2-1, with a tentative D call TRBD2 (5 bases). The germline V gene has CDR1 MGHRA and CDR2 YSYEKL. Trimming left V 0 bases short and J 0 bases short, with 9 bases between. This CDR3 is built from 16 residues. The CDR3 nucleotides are TGCGCCAGCAGCCAAGACGCTAGCTTCTCCTACAATGAGCAGTTCTTC. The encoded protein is CASSQDASFSYNEQFF.

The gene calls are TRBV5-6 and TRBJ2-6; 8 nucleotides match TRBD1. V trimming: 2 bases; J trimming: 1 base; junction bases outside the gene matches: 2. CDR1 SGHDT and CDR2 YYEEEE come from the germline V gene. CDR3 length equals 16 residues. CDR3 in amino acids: CASSFGQGSGANVLTF. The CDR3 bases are TGTGCCAGCAGCTTTGGACAGGGATCTGGGGCCAACGTCCTGACTTTC. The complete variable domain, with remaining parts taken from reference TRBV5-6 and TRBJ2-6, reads DAGVTQSPTHLIKTRGQQVTLRCSPKSGHDTVSWYQQALGQGPQFIFQYYEEEERQRGNFPDRFSGHQFPNYSSELNVNALLLGDSALYLCASSFGQGSGANVLTFGAGSRLTVL.

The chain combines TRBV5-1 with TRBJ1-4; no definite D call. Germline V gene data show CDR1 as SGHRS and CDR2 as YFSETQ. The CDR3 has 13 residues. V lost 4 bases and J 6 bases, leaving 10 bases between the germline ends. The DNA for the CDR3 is TGCGCCAGCAGCCCCGGCGTGGATGAAAAACTGTTTTTT. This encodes CASSPGVDEKLFF.

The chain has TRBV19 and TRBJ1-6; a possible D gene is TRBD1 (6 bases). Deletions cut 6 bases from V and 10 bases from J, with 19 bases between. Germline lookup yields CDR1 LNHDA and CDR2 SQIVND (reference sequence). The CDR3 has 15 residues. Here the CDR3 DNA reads TGTGCCAGTAGAATGGACAGCCTCCCAGGGTCACCCCTCCACTTT. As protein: CASRMDSLPGSPLHF.

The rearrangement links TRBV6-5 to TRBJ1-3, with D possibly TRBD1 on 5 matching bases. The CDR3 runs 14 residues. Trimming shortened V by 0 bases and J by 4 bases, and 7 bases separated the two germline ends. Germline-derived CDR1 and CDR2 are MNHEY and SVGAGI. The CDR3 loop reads CASSYSGQGNTIYF. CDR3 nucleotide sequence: TGTGCCAGCAGTTACTCGGGGCAGGGAAACACCATATATTTT.

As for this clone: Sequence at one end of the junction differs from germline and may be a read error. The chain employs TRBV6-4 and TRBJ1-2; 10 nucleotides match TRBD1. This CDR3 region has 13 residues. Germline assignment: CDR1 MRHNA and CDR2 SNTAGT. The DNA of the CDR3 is TGTGCCAGCAGTGTAGGGACAGGGGTCGGCTGCACCTTC. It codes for CASSVGTGVGCTF.

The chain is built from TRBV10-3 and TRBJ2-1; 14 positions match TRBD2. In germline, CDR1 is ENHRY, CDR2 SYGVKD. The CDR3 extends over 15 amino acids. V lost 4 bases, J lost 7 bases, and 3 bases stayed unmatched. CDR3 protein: CAISGGLAGANEQFF. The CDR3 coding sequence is TGTGCCATCAGTGGGGGACTAGCGGGAGCAAATGAGCAGTTCTTC.

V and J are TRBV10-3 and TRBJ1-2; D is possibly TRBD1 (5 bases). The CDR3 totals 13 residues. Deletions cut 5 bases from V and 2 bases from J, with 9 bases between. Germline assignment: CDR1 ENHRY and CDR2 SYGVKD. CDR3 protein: CAISRDGNYGYTF. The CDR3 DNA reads TGTGCCATCAGTCGGGACGGCAACTATGGCTACACCTTC.

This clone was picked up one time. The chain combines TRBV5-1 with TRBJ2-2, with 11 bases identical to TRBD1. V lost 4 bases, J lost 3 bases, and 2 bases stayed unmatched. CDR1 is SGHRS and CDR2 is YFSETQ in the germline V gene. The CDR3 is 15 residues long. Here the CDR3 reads CASSRDRGDTGELFF. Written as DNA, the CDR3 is TGCGCCAGCAGCCGGGACAGGGGGGACACCGGGGAGCTGTTTTTT.

The CDR3 nucleotides read TGTGCCAGCAGCCCGGGAAAATCGACAGATACGCAGTATTTT. This codes for CASSPGKSTDTQYF. This chain links TRBV7-9 with TRBJ2-3, with D possibly being TRBD2 (5 bases). The CDR3 is made up of 14 amino acids. V was cut by 5 bases and J by 3 bases, with 12 bases left in between. Germline CDR1 is SEHNR and CDR2 is FQNEAQ (reference sequence).

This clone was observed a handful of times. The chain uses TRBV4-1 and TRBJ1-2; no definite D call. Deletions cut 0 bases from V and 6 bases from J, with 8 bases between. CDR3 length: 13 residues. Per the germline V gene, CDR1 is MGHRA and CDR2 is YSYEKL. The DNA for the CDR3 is TGCGCCAGCAGCCAAGACCTACTCAATGGCTACACCTTC. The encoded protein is CASSQDLLNGYTF.

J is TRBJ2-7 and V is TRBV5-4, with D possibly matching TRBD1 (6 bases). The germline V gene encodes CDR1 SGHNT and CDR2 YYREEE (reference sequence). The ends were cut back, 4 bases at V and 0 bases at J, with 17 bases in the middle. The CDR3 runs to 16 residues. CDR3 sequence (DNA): TGTGCCAGCAGCCCTACCGGACAGAAGAGCTCCTACGAGCAGTACTTC. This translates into CASSPTGQKSSYEQYF.

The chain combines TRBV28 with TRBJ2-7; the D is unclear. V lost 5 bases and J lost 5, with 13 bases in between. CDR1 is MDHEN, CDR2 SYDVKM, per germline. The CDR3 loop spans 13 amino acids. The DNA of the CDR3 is TGTGCCAGCAGTCTCAAAGGAAGGGACGAGCAGTACTTC. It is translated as CASSLKGRDEQYF. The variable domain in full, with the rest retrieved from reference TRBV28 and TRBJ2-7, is DVKVTQSSRYLVKRTGEKVFLECVQDMDHENMFWYRQDPGLGLRLIYFSYDVKMKEKGDIPEGYSVSREKKERFSLILESASTNQTSMYLCASSLKGRDEQYFGPGTRLTVT.

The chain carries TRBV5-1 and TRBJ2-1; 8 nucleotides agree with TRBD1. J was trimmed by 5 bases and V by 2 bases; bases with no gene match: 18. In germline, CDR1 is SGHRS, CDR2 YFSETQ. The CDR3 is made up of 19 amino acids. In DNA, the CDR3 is TGCGCCAGCAGCTTTGCTTCCCGACAGGGATCGGGACAGGACAATGAGCAGTTCTTC. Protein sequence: CASSFASRQGSGQDNEQFF.

CDR3 DNA sequence: TGCGCCAGCAGCCAAGGTCGAAGTCAGGGGAGGCTTAGCGGGAGATCTGAGACCCAGTACTTC. Translation: CASSQGRSQGRLSGRSETQYF. This chain links TRBV4-1 with TRBJ2-5, with 9 bases aligning to TRBD2. V lost 1 base to trimming and J lost 5 bases; unmatched junction nucleotides: 23. Germline lookup yields CDR1 MGHRA and CDR2 YSYEKL. This CDR3 contains 21 residues.

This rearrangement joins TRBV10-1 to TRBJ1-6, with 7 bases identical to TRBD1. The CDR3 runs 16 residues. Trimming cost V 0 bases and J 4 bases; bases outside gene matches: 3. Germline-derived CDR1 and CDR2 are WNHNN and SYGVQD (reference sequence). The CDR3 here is CASSESPGGYNSPLHF. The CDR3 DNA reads TGCGCCAGCAGTGAGTCACCAGGGGGATATAATTCACCCCTCCACTTT.

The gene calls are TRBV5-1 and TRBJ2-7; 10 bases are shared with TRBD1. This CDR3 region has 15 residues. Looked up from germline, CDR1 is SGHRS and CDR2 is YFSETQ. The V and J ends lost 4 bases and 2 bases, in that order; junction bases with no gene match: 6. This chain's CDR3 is CASSEVGTGAYEQYF. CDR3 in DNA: TGCGCCAGCAGCGAGGTAGGGACAGGGGCCTACGAGCAGTACTTC.

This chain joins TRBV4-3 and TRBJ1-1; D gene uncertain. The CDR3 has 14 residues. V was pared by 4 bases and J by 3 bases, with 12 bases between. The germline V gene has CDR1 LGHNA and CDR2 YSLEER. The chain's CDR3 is CASSPNRVDTEAFF. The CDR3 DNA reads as TGCGCCAGCAGCCCAAATCGGGTGGACACTGAAGCTTTCTTT.

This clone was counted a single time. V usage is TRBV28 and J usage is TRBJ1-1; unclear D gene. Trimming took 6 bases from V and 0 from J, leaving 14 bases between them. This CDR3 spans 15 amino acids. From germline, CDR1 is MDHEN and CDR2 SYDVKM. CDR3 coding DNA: TGTGCCAGCAGGGTTGCCGGGAACATGAACACTGAAGCTTTCTTT. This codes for CASRVAGNMNTEAFF.

This CDR3 is CASSLYGQGGDQPQHF. The CDR3, as DNA: TGTGCCAGCAGTTTATACGGACAGGGAGGGGATCAGCCCCAGCATTTT. The chain joins TRBV28 to TRBJ1-5, with 8 bases matching TRBD1. V dropped 1 base and J dropped 5; count of bases not matched to a gene: 7. This CDR3 is 16 amino acids long. Germline CDR1 is MDHEN and CDR2 is SYDVKM.

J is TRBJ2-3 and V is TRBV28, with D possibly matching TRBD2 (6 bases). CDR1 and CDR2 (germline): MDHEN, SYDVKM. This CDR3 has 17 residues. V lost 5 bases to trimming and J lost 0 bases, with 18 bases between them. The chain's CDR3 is CASSLPGSAGSTDTQYF. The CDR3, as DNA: TGTGCCAGCAGTCTCCCTGGGAGTGCGGGGAGCACAGATACGCAGTATTTT.